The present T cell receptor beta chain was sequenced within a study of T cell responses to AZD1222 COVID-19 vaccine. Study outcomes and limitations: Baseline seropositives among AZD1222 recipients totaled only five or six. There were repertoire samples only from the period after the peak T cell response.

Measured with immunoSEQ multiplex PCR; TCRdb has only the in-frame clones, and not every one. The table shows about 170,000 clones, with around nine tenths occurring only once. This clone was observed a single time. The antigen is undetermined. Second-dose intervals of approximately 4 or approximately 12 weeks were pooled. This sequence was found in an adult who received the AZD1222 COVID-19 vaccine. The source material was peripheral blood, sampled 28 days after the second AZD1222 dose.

CDR3 in amino acids: CASGLVWTGRDTEAFF. CDR3 DNA: TGTGCTAGTGGTTTGGTATGGACAGGGAGGGATACTGAAGCTTTCTTT. This chain joins TRBV12-5 and TRBJ1-1, with TRBD1 identical over 8 bases. Germline V gene data show CDR1 as LGHNT and CDR2 as FRNRAP. This CDR3 has 16 amino acids. With 0 bases clipped from V and 5 bases from J, the junction kept 8 bases outside the gene matches.